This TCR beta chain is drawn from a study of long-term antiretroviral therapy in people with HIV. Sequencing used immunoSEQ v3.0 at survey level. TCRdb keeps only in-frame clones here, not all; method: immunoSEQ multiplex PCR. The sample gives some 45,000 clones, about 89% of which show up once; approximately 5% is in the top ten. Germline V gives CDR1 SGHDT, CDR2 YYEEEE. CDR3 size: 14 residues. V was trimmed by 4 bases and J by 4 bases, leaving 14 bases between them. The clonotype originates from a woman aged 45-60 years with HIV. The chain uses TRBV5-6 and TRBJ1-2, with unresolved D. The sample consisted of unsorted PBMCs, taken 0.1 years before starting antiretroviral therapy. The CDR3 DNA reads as TGTGCCAGCAGCATCGAGACGGATTTCTATGGCTACACCTTC. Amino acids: CASSIETDFYGYTF.